Below, 5 T cell receptor beta chains from the same sample are listed, as sequenced in a study of a mutant IDH1 vaccine in newly diagnosed glioma. No antigen has been identified for these receptors. The data were produced by immunoSEQ multiplex PCR, yet TCRdb's version contains in-frame clones alone and is incomplete. Of tens of thousands of clones listed, about four fifths are singletons. Time point: week 47, end of study. Topical imiquimod accompanied each vaccine dose, which consisted of 300 ug of mutant IDH1 20-mer peptide. Material: PBMCs, obtained from a glioma patient whose treatment included an IDH1 peptide vaccine. The receptors were sampled from a man aged 25 to 45 with glioma.

This clone was counted between two and nine times. The chain is built from TRBV29-1 and TRBJ2-7, with D unresolved. Trimming shortened V by 5 bases and J by 3 bases, and 14 bases separated the two germline ends. The CDR3 has 13 amino acids. CDR1 is SQVTM, CDR2 ANQGSEA, per germline. CDR3: CSVILADSYEQYF. The CDR3 bases are TGCAGCGTTATTTTGGCGGATAGCTACGAGCAGTACTTC.

For this clone: The junction does not match germline at one end; this may be a read error. The chain carries TRBV4-2 and TRBJ2-5, with a weak D call TRBD1 (6 bases). The CDR3 loop spans 11 amino acids. Germline values: CDR1 LGHNA, CDR2 YNFKEQ. CDR3 DNA: TGTGCCAGCGGCCAGGGGGAGACCCAGTACTTC. Translating gives CASGQGETQYF.

The rearrangement links TRBV5-5 to TRBJ1-1; D gene ambiguous. The germline gives CDR1 SGHKS, CDR2 YYEKEE (reference sequence). The CDR3 contains 14 residues. Deletions cut 2 bases from V and 1 base from J, with 9 bases between. CDR3 sequence reads: CASSFSAGNTEAFF. For the CDR3, the DNA is TGTGCCAGCAGCTTCTCGGCAGGGAACACTGAAGCTTTCTTT.

V and J are TRBV2 and TRBJ1-3, with TRBD1 identical over 7 bases. The CDR3 spans 15 residues. V shed 6 bases, J shed 2 bases, and the junction held 7 bases outside the gene matches. Germline V CDR1 and CDR2: SNHLY, FYNNEI. The CDR3 sequence is CASSARQGPGNTIYF. The CDR3 DNA reads as TGTGCCAGCAGCGCACGACAGGGACCTGGAAACACCATATATTTT.

The chain combines TRBV6-5 with TRBJ2-3; TRBD2 matches 8 bases. CDR3 length: 14 residues. Germline lookup yields CDR1 MNHEY and CDR2 SVGAGI. The ends lost 2 bases at V and 7 bases at J; junction bases unmatched: 5. The CDR3 loop reads CASSYVGGRNTQYF. The CDR3 bases are TGTGCCAGCAGTTACGTGGGCGGGAGGAATACGCAGTATTTT.